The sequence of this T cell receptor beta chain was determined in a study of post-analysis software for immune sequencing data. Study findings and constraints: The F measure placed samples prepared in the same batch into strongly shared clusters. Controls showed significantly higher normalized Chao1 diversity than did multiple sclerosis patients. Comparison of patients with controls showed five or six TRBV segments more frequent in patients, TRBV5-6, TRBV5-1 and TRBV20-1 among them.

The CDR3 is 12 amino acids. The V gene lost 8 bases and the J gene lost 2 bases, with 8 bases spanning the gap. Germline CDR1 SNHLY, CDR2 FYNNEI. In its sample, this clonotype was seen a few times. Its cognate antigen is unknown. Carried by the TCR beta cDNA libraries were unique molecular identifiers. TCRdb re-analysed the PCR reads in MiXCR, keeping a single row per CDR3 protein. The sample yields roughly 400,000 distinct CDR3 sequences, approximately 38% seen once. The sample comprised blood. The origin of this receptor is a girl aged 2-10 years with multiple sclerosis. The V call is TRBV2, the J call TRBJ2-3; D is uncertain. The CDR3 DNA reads TGTGCCAGCGGGTCAGACACAGATACGCAGTATTTT. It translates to CASGSDTDTQYF.